The rows below give T cell receptor beta chains drawn from one sample of a study of CD8 T cells in ankylosing spondylitis. Via MiXCR, TCRdb re-called the 5' RACE reads, giving one row per CDR3 protein. The sample has 350,000 to 400,000 distinct CDR3 sequences, around 20% seen once. Sequencing was carried out using blood, either unsorted or a sorted T cell fraction (not recorded which). Receptors originate from a male donor with ankylosing spondylitis or in good health (not recorded which). CDR3s include the opening cysteine and the closing phenylalanine or tryptophan. The D gene is left open where the match is weak. Rows give clone size only sometimes, using once, few, many, or a class for an expanded clone.

TRBV12-3/TRBV12-4	TRBJ2-2	few	NA	CASSYSPGTPGELFF	TGTGCCAGCAGTTATTCGCCCGGGACCCCGGGGGAGCTGTTTTTT
TRBV12-3/TRBV12-4	TRBJ2-1	few	NA	CASSLGDREQFF	TGTGCCAGCAGTTTAGGAGACAGAGAGCAGTTCTTC
TRBV7-3	TRBJ2-7	NA	TRBD1	CASSLAGGLYEQYF	TGTGCCAGCAGTTTAGCAGGGGGCCTATACGAGCAGTACTTC
TRBV20-1	TRBJ2-7	NA	NA	CSASDSTYEQYF	TGCAGTGCTAGCGACAGTACCTACGAGCAGTACTTC
TRBV3-1	TRBJ1-3	few	NA	CASSQEVSITGNTIYF	TGTGCCAGCAGCCAAGAGGTTTCTATAACTGGAAACACCATATATTTT
TRBV13	TRBJ2-3	NA	TRBD1	CASSAPGQGAHTDTQYF	TGTGCCAGCAGCGCTCCGGGACAGGGGGCCCACACAGATACGCAGTATTTT
TRBV12-3/TRBV12-4	TRBJ2-5	NA	TRBD1	CASSFPRQGAHFGWTQYF	TGTGCCAGCAGTTTCCCAAGACAGGGGGCCCATTTTGGGTGGACCCAGTACTTC
TRBV5-6	TRBJ1-1	NA	NA	CASSLGSSPFTEAFF	TGTGCCAGCAGCTTGGGGTCCTCACCCTTCACTGAAGCTTTCTTT
TRBV2	TRBJ1-6	NA	TRBD1	CASSHGTGPNSPLHF	TGTGCCAGCAGCCACGGGACAGGCCCTAATTCACCCCTCCACTTT
TRBV7-9	TRBJ2-7	few	NA	CASSLDIRPIEQYF	TGTGCCAGCAGCTTAGACATAAGGCCCATCGAGCAGTACTTC
TRBV3-1	TRBJ2-7	few	NA	CASSQEGLDRTSHYEQYF	TGTGCCAGCAGCCAAGAGGGGCTAGATAGGACCTCGCACTACGAGCAGTACTTC
TRBV7-6	TRBJ2-1	NA	NA	CASRPGRGYNEQFF	TGTGCCAGCAGGCCGGGACGGGGCTACAATGAGCAGTTCTTC
TRBV9	TRBJ2-1	few	TRBD2	CASSGGWRGGSYNEQFF	TGTGCCAGCAGCGGCGGGTGGCGGGGGGGCTCCTACAATGAGCAGTTCTTC
TRBV15	TRBJ2-2	NA	TRBD1	CATSRDGQGVNTGELFF	TGTGCCACCAGCAGAGATGGACAGGGTGTAAACACCGGGGAGCTGTTTTTT
TRBV20-1	TRBJ2-7	NA	NA	CSARPWGPTYEQYF	TGCAGTGCTAGACCCTGGGGACCAACCTACGAGCAGTACTTC
TRBV11-3	TRBJ2-1	NA	NA	CASSLDGDEQFF	TGTGCCAGCAGCTTAGACGGAGATGAGCAGTTCTTC
TRBV29-1	TRBJ2-7	NA	NA	CSVGAGTQYEQYF	TGCAGCGTTGGCGCCGGGACCCAATACGAGCAGTACTTC
TRBV27	TRBJ1-1	many	NA	CASSSLRGPSVEAFF	TGTGCCAGCAGTTCACTCAGGGGCCCGTCGGTTGAAGCTTTCTTT
TRBV5-6	TRBJ2-1	NA	TRBD1	CASSLYPQGTYNEQFF	TGTGCCAGCAGCTTGTATCCACAGGGGACCTACAATGAGCAGTTCTTC
TRBV12-3/TRBV12-4	TRBJ2-1	few	NA	CASSPDLGYNEQFF	TGTGCCAGCAGTCCTGACCTGGGCTACAATGAGCAGTTCTTC
TRBV12-3/TRBV12-4	TRBJ2-7	NA	NA	CASSFDIRYEQYF	TGTGCCAGCAGTTTCGATATTAGGTACGAGCAGTACTTC
TRBV7-2	TRBJ2-1	NA	TRBD2	CASSLARGAGFRDNEQFF	TGTGCCAGCAGCTTAGCGAGAGGAGCGGGGTTCAGGGACAATGAGCAGTTCTTC
TRBV13	TRBJ2-3	NA	NA	CASSLVSGRVADTQYF	TGTGCCAGCAGCTTAGTATCCGGGCGCGTCGCAGATACGCAGTATTTT
TRBV14	TRBJ2-5	few	NA	CASSHPSIWGTLETQYF	TGTGCCAGCAGCCACCCATCTATCTGGGGGACCCTAGAGACCCAGTACTTC
TRBV7-9	TRBJ1-1	few	NA	CASSPPDTNTEAFF	TGTGCCAGCAGCCCCCCCGATACGAACACTGAAGCTTTCTTT
TRBV13	TRBJ2-5	few	NA	CASSRKQQIQETQYF	TGTGCCAGCAGCCGTAAACAACAGATCCAAGAGACCCAGTACTTC
TRBV27	TRBJ2-3	NA	NA	CASSLQAADTQYF	TGTGCCAGCAGTTTACAGGCGGCAGATACGCAGTATTTT
TRBV20-1	TRBJ2-3	NA	TRBD1	CSARELQGTYSTDTQYF	TGCAGTGCTAGAGAACTACAGGGGACCTATAGCACAGATACGCAGTATTTT
TRBV29-1	TRBJ2-5	few	TRBD2	CSVGVAGALQETQYF	TGCAGCGTTGGGGTAGCGGGGGCCTTACAAGAGACCCAGTACTTC
TRBV4-2	TRBJ2-1	NA	TRBD1	CASSPRTGDYNEQFF	TGTGCCAGCAGCCCGCGGACAGGGGACTACAATGAGCAGTTCTTC
TRBV10-2	TRBJ2-3	few	NA	CASSAIVDTQYF	TGCGCCAGCAGTGCGATAGTGGATACGCAGTATTTT
TRBV7-3	TRBJ2-7	NA	NA	CASSFGQADAYEQYF	TGTGCCAGCAGCTTTGGCCAGGCAGATGCTTACGAGCAGTACTTC
TRBV29-1	TRBJ2-1	NA	NA	CSGRLGSNEQFF	TGCAGCGGACGACTAGGTTCCAATGAGCAGTTCTTC
TRBV29-1	TRBJ2-7	few	NA	CSVEYSGLRNYEQYF	TGCAGCGTTGAGTATTCGGGACTGAGGAACTACGAGCAGTACTTC
TRBV7-9	TRBJ1-2	NA	NA	CASSLHTGPNGGYTF	TGTGCCAGCAGCCTCCATACCGGCCCCAATGGGGGCTACACCTTC
TRBV29-1	TRBJ2-1	NA	NA	CSVVQAPVVLFF	TGCAGCGTTGTGCAGGCCCCCGTAGTGCTGTTCTTC
TRBV4-1	TRBJ1-1	NA	NA	CASSHGQTNTEAFF	TGCGCCAGCAGCCATGGGCAGACGAACACTGAAGCTTTCTTT
TRBV6-5	TRBJ2-1	few	TRBD2	CASSYSRRGVGGNEQFF	TGTGCCAGCAGTTACTCCCGCCGGGGGGTTGGAGGCAATGAGCAGTTCTTC
TRBV11-2	TRBJ2-1	NA	TRBD2	CASSLDFVTGGLDEQFF	TGTGCCAGCAGCTTAGATTTTGTGACGGGGGGGCTGGATGAGCAGTTCTTC
TRBV12-3/TRBV12-4	TRBJ1-1	NA	TRBD1	CASSFQGAGIEAFF	TGTGCCAGCAGTTTCCAGGGGGCGGGAATTGAAGCTTTCTTT
TRBV29-1	TRBJ2-3	NA	NA	CSVEVGGADTQYF	TGCAGCGTTGAAGTGGGGGGCGCAGATACGCAGTATTTT
TRBV15	TRBJ2-1	few	NA	CATSRAHDNEQFF	TGTGCCACCAGCAGGGCACATGACAATGAGCAGTTCTTC
TRBV20-1	TRBJ2-5	few	NA	CSARDGSSLGGETQYF	TGCAGTGCTAGAGATGGGAGCTCACTAGGGGGGGAGACCCAGTACTTC
TRBV4-1	TRBJ2-3	NA	TRBD2	CASSQMAGGFSDTQYF	TGCGCCAGCAGCCAAATGGCGGGGGGTTTCTCAGATACGCAGTATTTT
TRBV6-2/TRBV6-3	TRBJ2-3	NA	TRBD2	CASSYPWTSGGTTDTQYF	TGTGCCAGCAGTTACCCTTGGACTAGCGGGGGAACCACAGATACGCAGTATTTT